A single sample gave rise to the 29 T cell receptor beta chains below, sequenced in a study of blood T cell repertoires in COVID-19. Assay used: immunoSEQ multiplex PCR; TCRdb lists only in-frame clones, some missing. Here the sample spans 150,000 to 200,000 clones, 60% to 80% being singletons. The specimen sequenced was PBMCs or T cells enriched from blood (not recorded which). These receptors were obtained from a woman between 50 and 59 years old who had recovered from COVID-19.

The CDR3 loop reads CASSVGTSGRKYF. The CDR3 DNA sequence: TGTGCCAGCAGCGTAGGGACTAGCGGGAGAAAGTATTTT. The rearrangement uses TRBV9 and TRBJ2-3, with TRBD2 identical over 13 bases. The V segment lost 0 bases and the J segment 13 bases; nucleotides outside the gene matches: 2. Germline CDR1 reads SGDLS; CDR2 reads YYNGEE. The CDR3 runs to 13 residues. The full variable domain, rest sourced from reference TRBV9 and TRBJ2-3, is DSGVTQTPKHLITATGQRVTLRCSPRSGDLSVYWYQQSLDQGLQFLIQYYNGEERAKGNILERFSAQQFPDLHSELNLSSLELGDSALYFCASSVGTSGRKYFGPGTRLTVL.

CDR3 coding DNA: TGTGCCAGCAGTTTATCGCCAGGGGGCCACAATCAGCCCCAGCATTTT. This codes for CASSLSPGGHNQPQHF. V is TRBV27 and J is TRBJ1-5; TRBD1 aligns across 8 bases. J lost 3 bases, V lost 0 bases, and 4 bases had no gene match. Germline assignment: CDR1 MNHEY and CDR2 SMNVEV (reference sequence). The CDR3 is 16 residues long.

The rearrangement links TRBV7-3 to TRBJ1-1; D might be TRBD1 (5 bases). V dropped 1 base and J dropped 1 base, with 10 bases sitting between them. The germline gives CDR1 SGHTA, CDR2 FQGTGA. This CDR3 region has 15 residues. CDR3 nucleotide sequence: TGTGCCAGCAGCTTAAATTCCGGACAGAACACTGAAGCTTTCTTT. This gives the protein CASSLNSGQNTEAFF. The full variable domain, rest sourced from reference TRBV7-3 and TRBJ1-1, is GAGVSQTPSNKVTEKGKYVELRCDPISGHTALYWYRQSLGQGPEFLIYFQGTGAADDSGLPNDRFFAVRPEGSVSTLKIQRTERGDSAVYLCASSLNSGQNTEAFFGQGTRLTVV.

The rearrangement uses TRBV2 and TRBJ1-1, with a tentative D call TRBD1 (5 bases). The ends were cut back, 6 bases at V and 4 bases at J, with 12 bases in the middle. The CDR3 is made up of 13 amino acids. Germline values: CDR1 SNHLY, CDR2 FYNNEI. For the CDR3, the DNA is TGTGCCAGCAGAGGTGGGGCCGGCACTGAAGCTTTCTTT. This sequence encodes CASRGGAGTEAFF.

The V gene is TRBV18, the J gene TRBJ2-7; D is unclear. V lost 0 bases and J lost 2, with 5 bases in between. Germline V gene data show CDR1 as KGHSH and CDR2 as LQKENI. The CDR3 has 13 residues. The CDR3: CASSPPAPYEQYF. CDR3 bases: TGTGCCAGCTCACCACCGGCCCCCTACGAGCAGTACTTC.

The genes are TRBV7-3 and TRBJ2-3; no clear D. V lost 4 bases and J lost 7, with 15 bases in between. This CDR3 has 14 amino acids. Germline V gene data show CDR1 as SGHTA and CDR2 as FQGTGA. The CDR3 DNA is TGTGCCAGCAGCTACGGCATGATGCGGAATACGCAGTATTTT. Its protein product is CASSYGMMRNTQYF.

This clone appeared a single time. The V call is TRBV2, the J call TRBJ1-5; D not certain. Trimming pared 6 bases from V and 7 bases from J, leaving 10 bases between. The length of the CDR3 is 12 residues. The germline gives CDR1 SNHLY, CDR2 FYNNEI. As DNA, the CDR3 is TGTGCCAGCAGCGGTTTTAGACAGCCCCAGCATTTT. It specifies CASSGFRQPQHF. Based on the CDR3 plus reference TRBV2 and TRBJ1-5, the full variable domain is EPEVTQTPSHQVTQMGQEVILRCVPISNHLYFYWYRQILGQKVEFLVSFYNNEISEKSEIFDDQFSVERPDGSNFTLKIRSTKLEDSAMYFCASSGFRQPQHFGDGTRLSIL.

Here the CDR3 DNA reads TGTGCCAGCAGTTTAGTGTTTATGGAGACCCAGTACTTC. It translates to CASSLVFMETQYF. This chain uses TRBV27 with TRBJ2-5; D unclear. V was trimmed by 2 bases and J by 5 bases, leaving 9 bases between them. Germline assignment: CDR1 MNHEY and CDR2 SMNVEV (reference sequence). The CDR3 covers 13 residues.

The CDR3 loop is CASSPLGGLTYNEQFF. CDR3 coding DNA: TGCGCCAGCAGCCCACTTGGGGGACTAACTTACAATGAGCAGTTCTTC. This chain connects TRBV5-1 to TRBJ2-1, with 7 bases lining up with TRBD2. V shed 4 bases, J shed 4 bases, and the junction held 11 bases outside the gene matches. In germline, CDR1 is SGHRS, CDR2 YFSETQ. This CDR3 is built from 16 residues.

The V gene is TRBV7-2, the J gene TRBJ1-1, with TRBD1 matching over 8 bases. The V and J ends lost 2 bases and 3 bases, in that order; junction bases with no gene match: 5. The CDR3 has 15 residues. CDR1 and CDR2 (germline): SGHTA, FQGNSA. In DNA, the CDR3 is TGTGCCAGCAGCTTAAACCACAGGGGGGACACTGAAGCTTTCTTT. This encodes CASSLNHRGDTEAFF.

This CDR3 reads CASSYGGRGSPLHF. Here the CDR3 DNA reads TGTGCCAGCAGTTACGGTGGCAGGGGTTCACCCCTCCACTTT. J is TRBJ1-6 and V is TRBV6-5, with TRBD1 as a possible D gene (6 bases). Germline V CDR1 and CDR2: MNHEY, SVGAGI. The CDR3 runs 14 residues. V lost 2 bases and J lost 9, with 11 bases in between.

The V call is TRBV19, the J call TRBJ1-2, with unresolved D. Trimming cost V 6 bases and J 5 bases, with 22 bases left between them. Germline CDR1 is LNHDA and CDR2 is SQIVND (reference sequence). This CDR3 has 16 amino acids. In DNA form, the CDR3 reads TGTGCCAGTAGGACGGACGACACGGGGAGAGCATATGGCTACACCTTC. It specifies CASRTDDTGRAYGYTF. Together with reference TRBV19 and TRBJ1-2, the CDR3 gives the full variable domain: DGGITQSPKYLFRKEGQNVTLSCEQNLNHDAMYWYRQDPGQGLRLIYYSQIVNDFQKGDIAEGYSVSREKKESFPLTVTSAQKNPTAFYLCASRTDDTGRAYGYTFGSGTRLTVV.

This clone appeared once. The genes are TRBV19 and TRBJ2-7, with 9 bases lining up with TRBD1. This CDR3 contains 15 residues. Per germline, CDR1 LNHDA and CDR2 SQIVND (reference sequence). Trimming removed 5 bases from V and 2 bases from J; junction bases left unmatched: 7. The CDR3 loop reads CASSQQGAVTYEQYF. The CDR3 DNA reads as TGTGCCAGTAGTCAACAGGGGGCCGTTACCTACGAGCAGTACTTC. Full variable domain (outside the CDR3, taken from reference TRBV19 and TRBJ2-7): DGGITQSPKYLFRKEGQNVTLSCEQNLNHDAMYWYRQDPGQGLRLIYYSQIVNDFQKGDIAEGYSVSREKKESFPLTVTSAQKNPTAFYLCASSQQGAVTYEQYFGPGTRLTVT.

This chain uses TRBV6-2 or TRBV6-3 with TRBJ2-1; D not resolved. Between the trimmed V and J ends, which lost 2 bases and 0 bases, there was a span of 11 bases. Germline loops: CDR1 MNHEY, CDR2 SVGEGT. This CDR3 has 16 residues. The CDR3 protein is CASSYTPGFSYNEQFF. In DNA, the CDR3 is TGTGCCAGCAGTTACACCCCGGGTTTCTCCTACAATGAGCAGTTCTTC.

This clone was recorded a few times. The chain is built from TRBV3-1 (or the pseudogene TRBV3-2) and TRBJ2-7, with D possibly matching TRBD2 (6 bases). The CDR3 covers 14 residues. Trimming took off 1 base at V and 7 bases at J, with 14 bases between the two ends. Germline V gene lookup returns CDR1 LGHDT and CDR2 YNNKEL (reference sequence). Written as DNA, the CDR3 is TGTGCCAGCAGCCAAGCTGCGGGAAGGGGAGAGCAGTACTTC. Translating it yields CASSQAAGRGEQYF.

This clone was counted only a few times. This chain links TRBV11-3 with TRBJ2-3; 8 positions agree with TRBD1. The CDR3 is 15 amino acids. The ends lost 3 bases at V and 1 base at J; junction bases unmatched: 3. Germline V gene lookup returns CDR1 SGHNT and CDR2 YENEEA. In DNA, the CDR3 is TGTGCCAGCAGCTTCCTGACAGGGGGCACAGATACGCAGTATTTT. Residues: CASSFLTGGTDTQYF.

The J gene is TRBJ2-7, the V gene TRBV12-3 or TRBV12-4; possible D gene TRBD2, 5 bases. The CDR3 loop spans 13 amino acids. Trimming took 3 bases from V and 6 from J, leaving 12 bases between them. The CDR3 sequence: CASSLSGGSEQYF. For the CDR3, the DNA is TGTGCCAGCAGTTTGTCTGGAGGTTCCGAGCAGTACTTC.

The gene calls are TRBV9 and TRBJ1-2; D is unresolved. There are 14 residues in the CDR3. Germline values: CDR1 SGDLS, CDR2 YYNGEE. V was shortened by 4 bases and J by 8 bases, with 18 bases between the two germline ends. The CDR3, as DNA: TGTGCCAGCAGCCCACGAGGCGGGTTGGACGGCTACACCTTC. Translation gives CASSPRGGLDGYTF.

The CDR3 region has the DNA TGTGCCAGCAACCCCGGGACTAGCGGTTCCTACGAGCAGTACTTC. It encodes CASNPGTSGSYEQYF. This chain joins TRBV6-5 and TRBJ2-7, with 11 bases that match TRBD2. The CDR3 has 15 amino acids. The germline V gene has CDR1 MNHEY and CDR2 SVGAGI. The J segment lost 1 base and the V segment lost 7 bases, leaving 6 bases of the junction unmatched.

V gene TRBV10-3 combines with J gene TRBJ2-1; a possible D gene is TRBD2 (6 bases). The CDR3 runs 14 residues. Per germline, CDR1 ENHRY and CDR2 SYGVKD. Trimming took 7 bases from V and 4 from J, leaving 14 bases between them. The CDR3 DNA follows: TGTGCCATCACCAACCGCGCGGGGTACAATGAGCAGTTCTTC. It translates to CAITNRAGYNEQFF.

This chain uses TRBV6-5 with TRBJ1-1; TRBD1 matches at 8 bases. Germline loops: CDR1 MNHEY, CDR2 SVGAGI. The CDR3 covers 13 residues. V lost 11 bases and J lost 3; bases outside the gene matches: 8. This CDR3 reads CALQGGADTEAFF. The DNA of the CDR3 is TGTGCCTTACAGGGGGGCGCTGACACTGAAGCTTTCTTT.

This sequence joins TRBV5-1 and TRBJ2-7; 11 nucleotides agree with TRBD2. The V and J ends lost 2 bases and 2 bases, in that order; junction bases with no gene match: 9. Germline V gives CDR1 SGHRS, CDR2 YFSETQ. This CDR3 comprises 17 residues. CDR3 in amino acids: CASSFSRTSGSTYEQYF. In DNA, the CDR3 is TGCGCCAGCAGCTTCTCGAGGACTAGCGGGTCTACCTACGAGCAGTACTTC.

This sequence joins TRBV6-5 and TRBJ2-1, with D perhaps matching TRBD2 (7 bases). V was shortened by 5 bases and J by 2 bases, with 13 bases between the two germline ends. Germline assignment: CDR1 MNHEY and CDR2 SVGAGI. CDR3 length equals 15 residues. The CDR3 DNA reads TGTGCCAGCAGTAGAGGGGGGGTTCCCTACAATGAGCAGTTCTTC. It encodes CASSRGGVPYNEQFF.

The V call is TRBV19, the J call TRBJ2-1; D is unclear. The CDR3 contains 11 residues. V dropped 5 bases and J dropped 13 bases, with 12 bases sitting between them. Per germline, CDR1 LNHDA and CDR2 SQIVND (reference sequence). The CDR3 here is CASSQQGSQFF. The CDR3 DNA sequence: TGTGCCAGTAGTCAGCAAGGTAGCCAGTTCTTC.

CDR3: CASSPRQGASGTDTQYF. DNA of the CDR3: TGTGCCAGCAGCCCAAGACAGGGGGCGAGCGGCACAGATACGCAGTATTTT. This sequence joins TRBV11-3 and TRBJ2-3, with TRBD1 identical over 10 bases. Germline lookup yields CDR1 SGHNT and CDR2 YENEEA. The CDR3 is 17 residues long. V shed 5 bases, J shed 1 base, and the junction held 9 bases outside the gene matches.

In this sample, this clone turned up a few times. J is TRBJ2-6 and V is TRBV27, with D perhaps matching TRBD2 (5 bases). Trimming took 3 bases from V and 1 from J, leaving 7 bases between them. The CDR3 runs 15 residues. Germline CDR1 and CDR2: MNHEY and SMNVEV (reference sequence). In DNA form, the CDR3 reads TGTGCCAGCAGTTTTGAGGGTTCTGGGGCCAACGTCCTGACTTTC. This codes for CASSFEGSGANVLTF.

This rearrangement joins TRBV28 to TRBJ2-2; 11 bases line up with TRBD2. J was trimmed by 7 bases and V by 6 bases; bases with no gene match: 16. There are 18 residues in the CDR3. The germline V gene has CDR1 MDHEN and CDR2 SYDVKM. CDR3 loop: CASSPRETSGIWIGELFF. In DNA form, the CDR3 reads TGTGCCAGCAGCCCCCGAGAGACTAGCGGGATATGGATCGGGGAGCTGTTTTTT.

The rearrangement joins TRBV6-5 to TRBJ2-1; perhaps TRBD2 as D (6 bases). Germline V gives CDR1 MNHEY, CDR2 SVGAGI. With 4 bases removed from V and 2 bases from J, the gap between germline ends came to 12 bases. The CDR3 has 15 amino acids. CDR3 sequence: CASSSRTKTYNEQFF. The CDR3 region has the DNA TGTGCCAGCAGTTCGCGGACTAAAACCTACAATGAGCAGTTCTTC.

The V and J genes are TRBV4-2 and TRBJ1-2; D may be TRBD1 (5 bases). The V and J ends lost 1 base and 8 bases respectively, with 17 bases between them. This CDR3 is 15 amino acids long. The germline V gene has CDR1 LGHNA and CDR2 YNFKEQ. In DNA form, the CDR3 reads TGTGCCAGCAGCCAAGTATCCCGGGGGGAGTGGGGCTACACCTTC. Its protein is CASSQVSRGEWGYTF.